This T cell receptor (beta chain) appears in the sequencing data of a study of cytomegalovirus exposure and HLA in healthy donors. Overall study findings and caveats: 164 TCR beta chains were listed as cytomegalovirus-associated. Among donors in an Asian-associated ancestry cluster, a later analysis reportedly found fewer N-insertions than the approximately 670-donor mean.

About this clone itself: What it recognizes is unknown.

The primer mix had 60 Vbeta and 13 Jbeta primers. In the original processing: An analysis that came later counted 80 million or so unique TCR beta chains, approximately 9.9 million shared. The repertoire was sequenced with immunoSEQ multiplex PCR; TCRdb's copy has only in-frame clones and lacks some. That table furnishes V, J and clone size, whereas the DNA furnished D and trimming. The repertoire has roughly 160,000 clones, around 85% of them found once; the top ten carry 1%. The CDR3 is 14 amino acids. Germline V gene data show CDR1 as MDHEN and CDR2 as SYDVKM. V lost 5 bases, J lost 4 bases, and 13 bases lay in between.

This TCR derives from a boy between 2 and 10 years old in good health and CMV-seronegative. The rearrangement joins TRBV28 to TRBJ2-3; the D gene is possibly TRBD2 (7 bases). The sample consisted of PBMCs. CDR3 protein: CASSKRGGPDTQYF. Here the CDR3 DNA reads TGTGCCAGCAGTAAGAGGGGGGGCCCAGATACGCAGTATTTT.